This TCR beta chain originates from a study of blood T cell repertoires in COVID-19. This CDR3 has 12 residues. CDR1 and CDR2 from the germline V gene are SGDLS and YYNGEE. The germline V and J ends were trimmed by 2 bases and 7 bases, with 6 bases remaining between them. Sequencing used immunoSEQ multiplex PCR; TCRdb keeps in-frame clones, though not all of them. Of fewer than 75,000 clones listed, about 91% are singletons. This clone was seen just once. The J gene is TRBJ2-2, the V gene TRBV9, with TRBD2 as a possible D gene (5 bases). Sequenced sample: peripheral blood. This TCR was sampled from a man aged 80 or over with acute or convalescent COVID-19. The CDR3 is CASSVGVGELFF. The CDR3 nucleotides are TGTGCCAGCAGCGTGGGAGTCGGGGAGCTGTTTTTT. Supplemented by reference TRBV9 and TRBJ2-2, the full variable domain reads DSGVTQTPKHLITATGQRVTLRCSPRSGDLSVYWYQQSLDQGLQFLIQYYNGEERAKGNILERFSAQQFPDLHSELNLSSLELGDSALYFCASSVGVGELFFGEGSRLTVL.